This is a list of T cell receptor beta chains from one sample in a study of blood T cell repertoires in COVID-19. Libraries were prepared by immunoSEQ multiplex PCR; TCRdb keeps only in-frame clonotypes and omits some of them. The top ten clones hold roughly 0.77% of a sample with some 150,000 clones, about 89% of them seen once. Source material: PBMCs or T cells enriched from blood (not recorded which). The receptors stem from a woman between 18 and 30 years old who had recovered from COVID-19. The CDR3 runs from the conserved cysteine through the conserved F or W. The listing skips clone size in some rows; elsewhere it reads once, few, many or a size class.

J,size,V,CDR3
TRBJ2-2,.,TRBV27,CASSSGQGLANTGELFF
TRBJ1-3,.,TRBV7-6,CASSLGTGGSLSSGNTIYF
TRBJ2-3,.,TRBV4-2,CASSQVIGGGTDTQYF
TRBJ1-6,few,TRBV28,CASRGSGRASPLHF
TRBJ2-1,.,TRBV24-1,CATSEPGMGNEQFF
TRBJ1-2,.,TRBV19,CASSPDRVRGYTF
TRBJ2-7,.,TRBV15,CATSRGGLVSEEQYF
TRBJ1-1,.,TRBV5-1,CATTAGVGNTEAFF
TRBJ2-7,.,TRBV7-6,CASSLALTSYEQYF
TRBJ2-2,.,TRBV4-1,CASSQGGLAAYTGELFF
TRBJ2-1,.,TRBV4-1,CASANPGLLKYNEQFF
TRBJ2-1,.,TRBV7-9,CATLPPSSSYNEQFF
TRBJ1-2,.,TRBV20-1,CSASEFSPSGGYTF
TRBJ2-3,.,TRBV28,CASSFRGGSTDTQYF
TRBJ1-5,.,TRBV6-5,CASSYSTRGSNQPQHF
TRBJ1-5,.,TRBV28,CASKTGDNSNQPQHF
TRBJ2-3,.,TRBV6-2/TRBV6-3,CASSYAGGTDTQYF
TRBJ2-7,.,TRBV2,CASSHGTALTYEQYF
TRBJ2-7,.,TRBV7-2,CASSSRGGPYEQYF
TRBJ1-4,.,TRBV10-3,CAISVGGGEEKLFF
TRBJ2-3,.,TRBV5-4,CASSLRTGTSTDTQYF
TRBJ2-5,.,TRBV7-2,CASSETSGTLQETQYF
TRBJ2-5,few,TRBV7-9,CASSFWRDQETQYF
TRBJ2-7,.,TRBV4-2,CASSQFDTSYEQYF
TRBJ2-1,.,TRBV24-1,CATSDGLAGNEQFF
TRBJ2-1,.,TRBV28,CASTEAGVGNEQFF
TRBJ2-1,.,TRBV5-4,CASSLPRARIGQFF
TRBJ2-1,.,TRBV7-6,CASSQTTYNEQFF
TRBJ2-7,.,TRBV4-2,CASSQLAGGPEGPVPEQYF
TRBJ2-7,once,TRBV5-1,CASSLAGSYEQYF
TRBJ2-4,once,TRBV5-1,CASSLEGTGAKNIQYF
TRBJ1-4,.,TRBV27,CASGRSGRGNEKLFF
TRBJ1-2,.,TRBV12-3/TRBV12-4,CASSFQGYYTF
TRBJ2-7,.,TRBV10-3,CAIGSSGTGDYEQYF
TRBJ1-3,.,TRBV7-9,CASSRETGRNTIYF
TRBJ2-1,.,TRBV19,CASLSSGRATNEQFF
TRBJ2-1,.,TRBV27,CASRRTGGSEQFF
TRBJ2-7,.,TRBV7-9,CASSGAGVGYEQYF
TRBJ2-1,.,TRBV28,CAGSAGGPYNEQFF
TRBJ1-6,.,TRBV28,CASSLIINPRLEVNSPLHF
TRBJ2-7,.,TRBV4-2,CASSQGGLAGGLSSYEQYF
TRBJ1-5,few,TRBV5-6,CASSSSRQPQHF
TRBJ2-1,.,TRBV7-2,CASSPLAGASYNEQFF
TRBJ1-1,.,TRBV5-1,CASRTGTNTEAFF
TRBJ1-5,.,TRBV11-2,CASSLMGVSNQPQHF
TRBJ1-1,.,TRBV14,CASSQGIQLNTEAFF
TRBJ2-7,.,TRBV29-1,CSVAGTSGRETYEQYF
TRBJ1-4,.,TRBV4-2,CASSQEETGANEKLFF
TRBJ2-1,.,TRBV18,CASSPASGSSYNEQFF